This T cell receptor beta chain was sequenced in a study of T cell responses to AZD1222 COVID-19 vaccine. Findings of the study overall: Most donors were white British, females outnumbered males, and clonal diversity was possibly underestimated. Rises in breadth and depth of Spike-specific TCRs came after two AZD1222 doses. Seropositive AZD1222 recipients at baseline numbered only five or six. Spike-wide vaccine-associated CD4 TCRs dominated at 160-218 and 743-854.

Assay used: immunoSEQ multiplex PCR; TCRdb lists only in-frame clones, some missing. The sample includes some 120,000 clones, 90% to 95% seen only once; the top ten take 2.5% to 3.5%. This clone was seen once. Its antigen is unidentified. The CDR3 runs to 12 residues. V was shortened by 8 bases and J by 3 bases, with 10 bases between the two germline ends. Germline CDR1 and CDR2: MDHEN and SYDVKM. The source is an adult in good health. Sequencing used peripheral blood, obtained on day 0 of AZD1222 vaccination. V and J are TRBV28 and TRBJ1-2; D gene ambiguous. For the CDR3, the DNA is TGTGCCAGCGGAAGGGATTACTATGGCTACACCTTC. Amino acids: CASGRDYYGYTF.